The 8 T cell receptor beta chains below come from one sample, sequenced in a study of cytomegalovirus exposure and HLA in healthy donors. Primers included in the PCR were 60 Vbeta and 13 Jbeta primers. Repertoires were generated with immunoSEQ multiplex PCR, while TCRdb's copy carries only in-frame clones and drops some. The table lists 120,000 to 150,000 clones. The source material was PBMCs. Source of these receptors: a woman in her forties or fifties in good health and CMV-seronegative.

CDR3 sequence: CASSPPRMGAEGYTF. Here the CDR3 DNA reads TGTGCCAGCTCACCGCCCAGAATGGGGGCAGAAGGCTACACCTTC. The chain employs TRBV18 and TRBJ1-2; possible D gene TRBD1, 6 bases. CDR3 length: 15 amino acids. CDR1 is KGHSH, CDR2 LQKENI, per germline. V was shortened by 3 bases and J by 8 bases, with 19 bases between the two germline ends.

The chain uses TRBV7-3 and TRBJ2-3, with 12 bases identical to TRBD2. The V gene end was trimmed by 5 bases and the J gene end by 2 bases; junction bases not matched to a gene: 5. The CDR3 is made up of 16 amino acids. The germline V gene encodes CDR1 SGHTA and CDR2 FQGTGA. The CDR3 DNA sequence: TGTGCCAGCAGCGGCCGACTAGCGGGAGTCACAGATACGCAGTATTTT. It is translated as CASSGRLAGVTDTQYF.

The genes are TRBV7-9 and TRBJ2-6; no reliable D call. This CDR3 is built from 17 residues. V was pared by 4 bases and J by 0 bases, with 13 bases between. Germline CDR1 SEHNR, CDR2 FQNEAQ (reference sequence). In DNA, the CDR3 is TGTGCCAGCAGCTCGGGTGTGTTGGGCTCTGGGGCCAACGTCCTGACTTTC. Translating it yields CASSSGVLGSGANVLTF.

The chain has TRBV28 and TRBJ2-7; TRBD2 agrees at 14 bases. Germline V CDR1 and CDR2: MDHEN, SYDVKM. The CDR3 is made up of 16 amino acids. The J segment lost 2 bases and the V segment lost 2 bases, leaving 2 bases of the junction unmatched. The CDR3 DNA reads TGTGCCAGCAGTTTAAGACTAGCGGGGGGGCCCTACGAGCAGTACTTC. It encodes CASSLRLAGGPYEQYF.

The chain is built from TRBV18 and TRBJ2-5; 7 positions agree with TRBD1. V lost 6 bases and J lost 2; bases outside the gene matches: 6. The germline V gene has CDR1 KGHSH and CDR2 LQKENI. The CDR3 contains 14 residues. CDR3 nucleotides: TGTGCCAGCTCGGAAGGACAGGCACAAGAGACCCAGTACTTC. It yields the protein CASSEGQAQETQYF.

V gene TRBV7-9 combines with J gene TRBJ2-7; D may be TRBD2 (6 bases). In germline, CDR1 is SEHNR, CDR2 FQNEAQ (reference sequence). Trimming left V 2 bases short and J 7 bases short, with 15 bases between. The CDR3 length is 14 residues. The CDR3 nucleotides are TGTGCCAGCAGCTTAAGCGGGTCGAGGGATGAGCAGTACTTC. Residues: CASSLSGSRDEQYF.

In DNA form, the CDR3 reads TGTGCCGCCTCCGCGGGAGTAGGGAGCAATCAGCCCCAGCATTTT. It codes for CAASAGVGSNQPQHF. The chain has TRBV6-1 and TRBJ1-5; no clear D gene. V lost 11 bases and J lost 1, with 18 bases in between. The germline CDR1 and CDR2 sequences are MNHNS and SASEGT. This CDR3 is 15 amino acids long.

The chain has TRBV7-9 and TRBJ2-7; 14 bases agree with TRBD2. The junction had 6 bases not matched to a gene; V was cut back by 4 bases and J by 4 bases. The CDR3 length is 16 residues. Germline CDR1 and CDR2: SEHNR and FQNEAQ (reference sequence). The CDR3 here is CASSSETSGRVYEQYF. Written as DNA, the CDR3 is TGTGCCAGCAGCTCCGAGACTAGCGGGAGGGTATACGAGCAGTACTTC.